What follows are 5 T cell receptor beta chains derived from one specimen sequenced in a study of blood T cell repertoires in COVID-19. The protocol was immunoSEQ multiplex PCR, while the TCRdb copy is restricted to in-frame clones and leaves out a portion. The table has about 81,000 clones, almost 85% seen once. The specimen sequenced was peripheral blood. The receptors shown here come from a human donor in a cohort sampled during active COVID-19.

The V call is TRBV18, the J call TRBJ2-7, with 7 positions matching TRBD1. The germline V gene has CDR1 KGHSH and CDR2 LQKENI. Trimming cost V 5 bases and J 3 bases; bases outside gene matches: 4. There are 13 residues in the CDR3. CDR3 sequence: CASSDRDSYEQYF. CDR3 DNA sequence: TGTGCCAGCTCAGACCGGGACAGCTACGAGCAGTACTTC.

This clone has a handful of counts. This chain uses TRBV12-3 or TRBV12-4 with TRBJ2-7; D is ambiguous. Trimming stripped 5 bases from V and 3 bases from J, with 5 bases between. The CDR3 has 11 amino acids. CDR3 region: CASSDNYEQYF. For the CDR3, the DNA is TGTGCCAGCAGTGACAACTACGAGCAGTACTTC.

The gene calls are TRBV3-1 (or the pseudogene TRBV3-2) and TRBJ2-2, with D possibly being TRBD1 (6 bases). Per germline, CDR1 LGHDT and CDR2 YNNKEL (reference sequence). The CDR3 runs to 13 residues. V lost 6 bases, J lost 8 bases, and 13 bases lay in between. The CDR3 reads CASRVGGAGELFF. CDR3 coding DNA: TGTGCCAGCAGAGTAGGGGGAGCGGGGGAGCTGTTTTTT.

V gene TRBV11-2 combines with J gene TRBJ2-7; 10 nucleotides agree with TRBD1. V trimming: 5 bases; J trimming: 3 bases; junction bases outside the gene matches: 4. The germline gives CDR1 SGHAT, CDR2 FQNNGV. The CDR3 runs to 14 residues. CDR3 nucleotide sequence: TGTGCCAGCAGCCCGGACAGGGGGGGCTACGAGCAGTACTTC. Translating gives CASSPDRGGYEQYF.

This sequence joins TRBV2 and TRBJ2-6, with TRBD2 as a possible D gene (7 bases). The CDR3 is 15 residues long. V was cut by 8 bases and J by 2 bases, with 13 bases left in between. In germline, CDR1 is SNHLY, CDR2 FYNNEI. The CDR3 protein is CASGGGETGANVLTF. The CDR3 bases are TGTGCCAGCGGAGGGGGGGAAACTGGGGCCAACGTCCTGACTTTC.